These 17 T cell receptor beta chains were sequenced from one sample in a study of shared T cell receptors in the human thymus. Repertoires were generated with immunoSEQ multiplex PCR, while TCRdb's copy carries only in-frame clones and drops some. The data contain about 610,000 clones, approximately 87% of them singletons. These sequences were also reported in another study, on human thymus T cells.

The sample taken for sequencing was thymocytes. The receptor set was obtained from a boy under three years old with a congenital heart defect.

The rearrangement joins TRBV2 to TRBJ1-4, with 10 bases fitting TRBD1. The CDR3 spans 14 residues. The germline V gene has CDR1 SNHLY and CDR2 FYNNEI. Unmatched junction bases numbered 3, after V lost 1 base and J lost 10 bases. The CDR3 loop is CASSEGQGAGKLFF. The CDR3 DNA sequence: TGTGCCAGCAGTGAAGGACAGGGGGCAGGAAAACTGTTTTTT.

The CDR3 sequence: CASRRPSRVNTEAFF. The CDR3 DNA reads as TGTGCCAGCAGACGTCCTAGTCGGGTGAACACTGAAGCTTTCTTT. V is TRBV7-6 and J is TRBJ1-1; no firm D call. Germline V lookup: CDR1 SGHVS, CDR2 FNYEAQ. With 6 bases removed from V and 0 bases from J, the gap between germline ends came to 14 bases. The CDR3 is 15 residues long.

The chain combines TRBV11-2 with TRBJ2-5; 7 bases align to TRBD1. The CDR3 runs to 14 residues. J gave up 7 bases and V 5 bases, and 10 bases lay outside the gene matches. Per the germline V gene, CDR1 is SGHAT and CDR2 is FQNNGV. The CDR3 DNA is TGTGCCAGCAGCCCATACACAGGGGAAGGGACCCAGTACTTC. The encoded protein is CASSPYTGEGTQYF.

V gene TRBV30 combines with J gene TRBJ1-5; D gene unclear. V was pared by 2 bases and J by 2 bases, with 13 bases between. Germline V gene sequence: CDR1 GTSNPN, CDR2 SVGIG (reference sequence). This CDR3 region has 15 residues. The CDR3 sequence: CAWSWAGQGNQPQHF. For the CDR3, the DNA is TGTGCCTGGAGTTGGGCGGGCCAAGGCAATCAGCCCCAGCATTTT.

CDR3 DNA sequence: TGTGCCAGCAGCTTGTTGGGACTAGCGGGAGGGAATGAGCAGTTCTTC. Translation: CASSLLGLAGGNEQFF. The chain combines TRBV5-4 with TRBJ2-1, with 16 bases matching TRBD2. The CDR3 is made up of 16 amino acids. After removal of 1 base from V and 7 bases from J, the junction contained 2 bases not matched to a gene. Germline CDR1 and CDR2: SGHNT and YYREEE (reference sequence).

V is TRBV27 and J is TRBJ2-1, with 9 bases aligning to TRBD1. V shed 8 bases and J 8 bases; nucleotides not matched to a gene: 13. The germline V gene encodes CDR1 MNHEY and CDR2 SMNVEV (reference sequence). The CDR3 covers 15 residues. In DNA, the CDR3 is TGTGCCAGCGGGGGATACCGGACAGGGGATCATGAGCAGTTCTTC. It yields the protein CASGGYRTGDHEQFF.

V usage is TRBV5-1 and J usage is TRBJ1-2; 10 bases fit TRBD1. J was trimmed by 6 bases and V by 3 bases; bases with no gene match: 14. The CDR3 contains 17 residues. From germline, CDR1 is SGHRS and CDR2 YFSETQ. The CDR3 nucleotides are TGCGCCAGCAGCTCCAAGCGCCGGGACAGGGGTGGAAATGGCTACACCTTC. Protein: CASSSKRRDRGGNGYTF.

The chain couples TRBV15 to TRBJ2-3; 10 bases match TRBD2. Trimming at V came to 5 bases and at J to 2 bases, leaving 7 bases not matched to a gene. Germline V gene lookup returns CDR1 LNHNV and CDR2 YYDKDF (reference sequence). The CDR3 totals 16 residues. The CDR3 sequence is CATSFQTSGTTDTQYF. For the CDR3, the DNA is TGTGCCACCAGCTTTCAAACTAGCGGGACCACAGATACGCAGTATTTT.

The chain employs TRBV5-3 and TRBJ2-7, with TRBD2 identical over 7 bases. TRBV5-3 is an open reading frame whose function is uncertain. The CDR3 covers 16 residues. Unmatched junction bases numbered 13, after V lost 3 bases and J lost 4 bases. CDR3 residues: CARSWRGGAGRYEQYF. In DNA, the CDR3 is TGTGCCAGAAGCTGGAGGGGAGGGGCGGGACGGTACGAGCAGTACTTC.

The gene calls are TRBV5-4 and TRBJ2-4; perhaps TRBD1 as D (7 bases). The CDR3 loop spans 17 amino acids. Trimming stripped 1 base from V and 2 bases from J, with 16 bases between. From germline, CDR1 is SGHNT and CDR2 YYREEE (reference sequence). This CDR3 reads CASSLSGGGGTKNIQYF. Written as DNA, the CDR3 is TGTGCCAGCAGCTTGTCAGGAGGGGGCGGAACCAAAAACATTCAGTACTTC.

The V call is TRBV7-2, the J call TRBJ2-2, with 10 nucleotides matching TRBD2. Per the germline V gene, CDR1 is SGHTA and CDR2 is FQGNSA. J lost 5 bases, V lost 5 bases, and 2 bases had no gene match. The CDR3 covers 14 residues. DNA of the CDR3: TGTGCCAGCAGCAAGCGGGAGGGGACCGGGGAGCTGTTTTTT. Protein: CASSKREGTGELFF.

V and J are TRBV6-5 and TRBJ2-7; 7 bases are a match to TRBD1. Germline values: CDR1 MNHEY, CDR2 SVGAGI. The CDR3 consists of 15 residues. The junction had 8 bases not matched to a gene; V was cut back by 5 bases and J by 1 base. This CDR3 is CASSLDREYSYEQYF. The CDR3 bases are TGTGCCAGCAGTCTAGACAGGGAGTATTCCTACGAGCAGTACTTC.

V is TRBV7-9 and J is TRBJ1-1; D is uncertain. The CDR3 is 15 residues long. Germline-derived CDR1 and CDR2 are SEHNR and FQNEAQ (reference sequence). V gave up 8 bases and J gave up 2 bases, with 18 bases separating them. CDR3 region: CASYGGSGVNTEAFF. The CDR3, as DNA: TGTGCCAGCTACGGTGGAAGTGGAGTAAACACTGAAGCTTTCTTT.

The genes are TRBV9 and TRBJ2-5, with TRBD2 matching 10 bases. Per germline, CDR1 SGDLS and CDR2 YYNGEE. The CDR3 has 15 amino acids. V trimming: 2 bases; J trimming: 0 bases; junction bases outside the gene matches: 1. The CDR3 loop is CASSVLAGDQETQYF. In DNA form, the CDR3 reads TGTGCCAGCAGCGTCCTAGCGGGAGACCAAGAGACCCAGTACTTC.

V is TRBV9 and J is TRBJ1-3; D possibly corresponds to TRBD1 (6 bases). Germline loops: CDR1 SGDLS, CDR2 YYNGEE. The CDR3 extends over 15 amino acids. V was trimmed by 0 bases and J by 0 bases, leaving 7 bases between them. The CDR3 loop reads CASSVDRDSGNTIYF. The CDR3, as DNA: TGTGCCAGCAGCGTAGACAGGGACTCTGGAAACACCATATATTTT.

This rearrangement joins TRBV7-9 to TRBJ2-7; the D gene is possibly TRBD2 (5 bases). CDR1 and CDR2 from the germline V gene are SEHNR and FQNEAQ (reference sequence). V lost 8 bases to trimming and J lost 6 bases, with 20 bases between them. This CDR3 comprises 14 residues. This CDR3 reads CASDSPTRGSEQYF. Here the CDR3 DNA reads TGTGCCAGCGACTCCCCAACACGGGGTTCCGAGCAGTACTTC.

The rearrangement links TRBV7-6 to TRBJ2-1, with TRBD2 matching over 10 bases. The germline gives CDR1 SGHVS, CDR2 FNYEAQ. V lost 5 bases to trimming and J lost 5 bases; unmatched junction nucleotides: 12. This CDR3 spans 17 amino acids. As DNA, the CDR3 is TGTGCCAGCAGCGACCGCGGACTAGCGGTTAGACACAATGAGCAGTTCTTC. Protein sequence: CASSDRGLAVRHNEQFF.